A single sample gave rise to the 19 T cell receptor beta chains below, sequenced in a study of siplizumab effects on memory and regulatory T cells. The repertoire was sequenced with immunoSEQ multiplex PCR; TCRdb's copy has only in-frame clones and lacks some. Counted here are about 52,000 clones, around 97% occurring once; the ten biggest clones make up over 0.6%. Sequenced material: naive CD4+ T cells sorted from blood. Source of these receptors: a human donor in good health.

The rearrangement uses TRBV19 and TRBJ2-2, with 8 nucleotides matching TRBD1. With 2 bases clipped from V and 0 bases from J, the junction kept 11 bases outside the gene matches. CDR3 length: 19 residues. Germline V gives CDR1 LNHDA, CDR2 SQIVND (reference sequence). The CDR3 spells CASSIRGDRFTPNTGELFF. The CDR3 DNA reads TGTGCCAGTAGTATAAGGGGGGACAGGTTCACCCCGAACACCGGGGAGCTGTTTTTT.

The chain combines TRBV6-6 with TRBJ1-1; D call uncertain. The CDR3 contains 12 residues. The germline gives CDR1 MNHNY, CDR2 SVGAGI (reference sequence). Trimming shortened V by 11 bases and J by 3 bases, and 13 bases separated the two germline ends. CDR3 sequence: CAVRAAYTEAFF. For the CDR3, the DNA is TGTGCCGTAAGGGCAGCATACACTGAAGCTTTCTTT.

The V call is TRBV19, the J call TRBJ1-5; weak D call: TRBD1 (5 bases). CDR3 size: 16 residues. Germline values: CDR1 LNHDA, CDR2 SQIVND (reference sequence). V was shortened by 6 bases and J by 4 bases, with 19 bases between the two germline ends. The CDR3 sequence is CASRPIGQGGNQPQHF. DNA for the CDR3: TGTGCCAGTAGGCCTATAGGTCAGGGAGGAAATCAGCCCCAGCATTTT.

The chain is built from TRBV27 and TRBJ2-1, with D possibly being TRBD2 (6 bases). The CDR3 has 10 residues. Trimming stripped 9 bases from V and 9 bases from J, with 9 bases between. The germline CDR1 and CDR2 sequences are MNHEY and SMNVEV (reference sequence). The CDR3: CASGRLEQFF. CDR3 sequence (DNA): TGTGCCAGTGGGAGGCTTGAGCAGTTCTTC.

The rearrangement joins TRBV25-1 to TRBJ1-6; 8 bases match TRBD1. Unmatched junction bases numbered 6, after V lost 4 bases and J lost 7 bases. This CDR3 has 15 amino acids. Germline assignment: CDR1 MGHDK and CDR2 SYGVNS. CDR3 in DNA: TGTGCCAGCAGTGGACAGGGGACGGAGAATTCACCCCTCCACTTT. It translates to CASSGQGTENSPLHF.

The V gene is TRBV7-3, the J gene TRBJ2-2; D remains unclear. Germline CDR1 SGHTA, CDR2 FQGTGA. The CDR3 loop spans 18 amino acids. Trimming shortened V by 1 base and J by 0 bases, and 15 bases separated the two germline ends. CDR3 bases: TGTGCCAGCAGCTTAAGTGCGATTTGGGAATCGAACACCGGGGAGCTGTTTTTT. It translates to CASSLSAIWESNTGELFF. The full variable domain, in which reference TRBV7-3 and TRBJ2-2 provide the parts outside the CDR3, is GAGVSQTPSNKVTEKGKYVELRCDPISGHTALYWYRQSLGQGPEFLIYFQGTGAADDSGLPNDRFFAVRPEGSVSTLKIQRTERGDSAVYLCASSLSAIWESNTGELFFGEGSRLTVL.

This clone was seen just once. This CDR3 is CASSLHRGNYGYTF. CDR3 nucleotides: TGTGCCAGTAGTCTCCACAGGGGTAACTATGGCTACACCTTC. V and J are TRBV19 and TRBJ1-2, with 7 positions matching TRBD1. Germline V gives CDR1 LNHDA, CDR2 SQIVND (reference sequence). This CDR3 comprises 14 residues. The V segment lost 5 bases and the J segment 1 base; nucleotides outside the gene matches: 4.

This rearrangement joins TRBV4-3 to TRBJ2-6; 8 bases line up with TRBD2. The CDR3 sequence is 16 residues long. Germline V gives CDR1 LGHNA, CDR2 YSLEER. Trimming removed 1 base from V and 1 base from J; junction bases left unmatched: 0. As DNA, the CDR3 is TGCGCCAGCAGCCAAGCGGGAGGGTCTGGGGCCAACGTCCTGACTTTC. Amino acid sequence: CASSQAGGSGANVLTF.

This clone occurred once. J is TRBJ2-1 and V is TRBV5-6; TRBD2 matches at 7 bases. The J segment lost 6 bases and the V segment lost 4 bases, leaving 16 bases of the junction unmatched. CDR1 SGHDT and CDR2 YYEEEE come from the germline V gene. This CDR3 is 17 amino acids long. CDR3 sequence reads: CASSPIPTSPFSNEQFF. The CDR3, as DNA: TGTGCCAGCAGCCCCATTCCGACTAGCCCCTTTTCCAATGAGCAGTTCTTC.

Turning to this clone: This sample includes further DNA sequences coding for the same CDR3. The chain recombines TRBV10-3 with TRBJ2-7; 10 bases agree with TRBD1. The ends lost 2 bases at V and 7 bases at J; junction bases unmatched: 5. From germline, CDR1 is ENHRY and CDR2 SYGVKD. The CDR3 runs 14 residues. The CDR3 reads CAISEADRGGEQYF. DNA for the CDR3: TGTGCCATCAGTGAGGCGGACAGGGGGGGGGAGCAGTACTTC.

V and J are TRBV6-5 and TRBJ2-1; D might be TRBD1 or TRBD2, each matching 5 bases. The V end was cut by 3 bases, the J end by 0 bases, with 12 bases between. The CDR3 extends over 16 amino acids. CDR1 is MNHEY and CDR2 is SVGAGI in the germline V gene. The CDR3 here is CASSYGTRASYNEQFF. The DNA of the CDR3 is TGTGCCAGCAGTTATGGGACGCGGGCCTCCTACAATGAGCAGTTCTTC.

The CDR3 here is CASSLGSVSQGILQETQYF. The CDR3 coding sequence is TGTGCCAGCAGCTTAGGATCCGTAAGTCAGGGAATTCTCCAAGAGACCCAGTACTTC. The rearrangement uses TRBV7-9 and TRBJ2-5; perhaps TRBD1 as D (5 bases). V dropped 1 base and J dropped 1 base, with 22 bases sitting between them. The length of the CDR3 is 19 residues. Per germline, CDR1 SEHNR and CDR2 FQNEAQ (reference sequence). The variable domain in full, with the rest retrieved from reference TRBV7-9 and TRBJ2-5, is DTGVSQNPRHKITKRGQNVTFRCDPISEHNRLYWYRQTLGQGPEFLTYFQNEAQLEKSRLLSDRFSAERPKGSFSTLEIQRTEQGDSAMYLCASSLGSVSQGILQETQYFGPGTRLLVL.

The gene calls are TRBV18 and TRBJ1-6; no definite D call. V shed 5 bases and J shed 8 bases, with 16 bases lying between them. This CDR3 has 15 residues. Per the germline V gene, CDR1 is KGHSH and CDR2 is LQKENI. CDR3 sequence: CASSAQSLGDSPLHF. As DNA, the CDR3 is TGTGCCAGCTCAGCACAAAGCCTCGGGGATTCACCCCTCCACTTT.

This rearrangement joins TRBV7-9 to TRBJ2-2, with TRBD1 matching 10 bases. Germline lookup yields CDR1 SEHNR and CDR2 FQNEAQ (reference sequence). V shed 5 bases, J shed 5 bases, and the junction held 5 bases outside the gene matches. The CDR3 has 15 residues. The CDR3 loop is CASSTDRGHTGELFF. The DNA for the CDR3 is TGTGCCAGCAGCACCGACAGGGGGCATACCGGGGAGCTGTTTTTT.

The V and J genes are TRBV13 and TRBJ1-1; 9 bases are a match to TRBD1. This CDR3 is built from 15 residues. After removal of 5 bases from V and 4 bases from J, the junction contained 8 bases not matched to a gene. Germline lookup yields CDR1 PRHDT and CDR2 FYEKMQ (reference sequence). The CDR3 here is CASSHGTGKGTEAFF. Written as DNA, the CDR3 is TGTGCCAGCAGCCACGGGACAGGGAAGGGCACTGAAGCTTTCTTT.

The genes are TRBV2 and TRBJ2-7, with a weak D call TRBD2 (5 bases). The V gene lost 4 bases and the J gene lost 4 bases, with 11 bases spanning the gap. CDR1 is SNHLY, CDR2 FYNNEI, per germline. CDR3 size: 13 residues. CDR3 sequence reads: CASSATRAYEQYF. In DNA form, the CDR3 reads TGTGCCAGCAGTGCGACGCGGGCTTACGAGCAGTACTTC.

This sequence joins TRBV2 and TRBJ1-5; perhaps TRBD1 as D (5 bases). The CDR3 covers 13 residues. Germline CDR1 reads SNHLY; CDR2 reads FYNNEI. With 7 bases removed from V and 4 bases from J, the gap between germline ends came to 11 bases. The CDR3 here is CASIRQLNQPQHF. The CDR3 nucleotides read TGTGCCAGCATCCGACAGTTGAATCAGCCCCAGCATTTT.

The chain recombines TRBV2 with TRBJ1-5, with TRBD1 matching 9 bases. The germline V gene has CDR1 SNHLY and CDR2 FYNNEI. J lost 4 bases, V lost 4 bases, and 2 bases had no gene match. This CDR3 spans 14 amino acids. In DNA, the CDR3 is TGTGCCAGCAGTGTTGGGACAGGGAATCAGCCCCAGCATTTT. Amino acid sequence: CASSVGTGNQPQHF. The full variable domain, completed using reference TRBV2 and TRBJ1-5, is EPEVTQTPSHQVTQMGQEVILRCVPISNHLYFYWYRQILGQKVEFLVSFYNNEISEKSEIFDDQFSVERPDGSNFTLKIRSTKLEDSAMYFCASSVGTGNQPQHFGDGTRLSIL.

Points on this clone: Other DNA sequences within the sample encode an identical CDR3. The V gene is TRBV11-2, the J gene TRBJ2-5; D is ambiguous. This CDR3 contains 11 residues. Germline CDR1 reads SGHAT; CDR2 reads FQNNGV. Trimming left V 2 bases short and J 4 bases short, with 2 bases between. In DNA, the CDR3 is TGTGCCAGCAGCTTAAGAGAGACCCAGTACTTC. Protein: CASSLRETQYF.